Presented here are 32 T cell receptor beta chains from one specimen sequenced in a study of blood T cell repertoires in COVID-19. Some clones are missing from TCRdb's copy, which holds only in-frame ones; the method was immunoSEQ multiplex PCR. This repertoire shows around 54,000 clones, about 72% found once; its top ten account for under 6.5%. What was sequenced was PBMCs or T cells enriched from blood (not recorded which). These receptors were taken from a woman in her fifties or sixties with acute COVID-19.

The V and J genes are TRBV27 and TRBJ1-2; D is unresolved. The CDR3 totals 17 residues. Between the trimmed V and J ends, which lost 6 bases and 4 bases, there was a span of 24 bases. Per the germline V gene, CDR1 is MNHEY and CDR2 is SMNVEV (reference sequence). The CDR3 protein is CASRVGKSGSGLYGYTF. The CDR3 DNA reads as TGTGCCAGCAGAGTGGGGAAATCGGGAAGCGGACTCTATGGCTACACCTTC.

This clone was seen a handful of times. The chain recombines TRBV27 with TRBJ2-2; possibly TRBD2 for D (6 bases). From germline, CDR1 is MNHEY and CDR2 SMNVEV (reference sequence). V was shortened by 3 bases and J by 4 bases, with 9 bases between the two germline ends. This CDR3 comprises 14 residues. Written as DNA, the CDR3 is TGTGCCAGCAGTTTCGGGGGACCCACCGGGGAGCTGTTTTTT. Protein product: CASSFGGPTGELFF.

The V gene is TRBV6-4, the J gene TRBJ2-3; 9 bases align to TRBD2. Germline-derived CDR1 and CDR2 are MRHNA and SNTAGT. The CDR3 length is 14 residues. The V gene end was trimmed by 3 bases and the J gene end by 7 bases; junction bases not matched to a gene: 5. CDR3 sequence: CASSDGTSRNTQYF. The CDR3 DNA is TGTGCCAGCAGTGATGGGACTAGCCGAAATACGCAGTATTTT.

This chain uses TRBV12-3 or TRBV12-4 with TRBJ1-1; D remains ambiguous. CDR3 size: 13 residues. Trimming shortened V by 8 bases and J by 1 base, and 11 bases separated the two germline ends. CDR3 in amino acids: CASSDISNTEAFF. The CDR3 nucleotides are TGTGCCAGCTCAGACATTTCGAACACTGAAGCTTTCTTT.

This clone was seen more than once but under ten times. The chain links TRBV16 to TRBJ2-2; 7 positions agree with TRBD1. In germline, CDR1 is KGHSY, CDR2 FQNENV. The V segment lost 2 bases and the J segment 2 bases; nucleotides outside the gene matches: 2. This CDR3 is 15 amino acids long. CDR3 nucleotides: TGTGCCAGCAGCCAAGGACAGGCCAACACCGGGGAGCTGTTTTTT. Protein: CASSQGQANTGELFF. Full variable domain (remainder filled in from reference TRBV16 and TRBJ2-2): GEEVAQTPKHLVRGEGQKAKLYCAPIKGHSYVFWYQQVLKNEFKFLISFQNENVFDETGMPKERFSAKCLPNSPCSLEIQATKLEDSAVYFCASSQGQANTGELFFGEGSRLTVL.

V and J are TRBV11-2 and TRBJ1-1; D is possibly TRBD1 (6 bases). There are 17 residues in the CDR3. V was cut by 5 bases and J by 1 base, with 20 bases left in between. The germline gives CDR1 SGHAT, CDR2 FQNNGV. This CDR3 reads CASSMQGFRLANTEAFF. CDR3 coding DNA: TGTGCCAGCAGCATGCAGGGGTTCCGACTAGCGAACACTGAAGCTTTCTTT.

The chain carries TRBV5-1 and TRBJ2-2; 8 bases match TRBD2. The CDR3 sequence is 15 residues long. J lost 5 bases, V lost 5 bases, and 8 bases had no gene match. Germline V gene sequence: CDR1 SGHRS, CDR2 YFSETQ. The DNA for the CDR3 is TGCGCCAGCAGGTCCACCGGGACTAGTACCGGGGAGCTGTTTTTT. This gives the protein CASRSTGTSTGELFF.

The V gene is TRBV19, the J gene TRBJ2-1; TRBD1 agrees at 12 bases. The germline CDR1 and CDR2 sequences are LNHDA and SQIVND (reference sequence). V trimming: 6 bases; J trimming: 8 bases; junction bases outside the gene matches: 5. This CDR3 comprises 14 residues. This CDR3 reads CASSRDRGQDEQFF. DNA of the CDR3: TGTGCCAGTAGCCGGGACAGGGGGCAGGATGAGCAGTTCTTC.

The rearrangement uses TRBV11-2 and TRBJ1-1; D perhaps matches TRBD1 (5 bases). CDR3 length: 15 amino acids. V lost 5 bases to trimming and J lost 3 bases, with 16 bases between them. The germline CDR1 and CDR2 sequences are SGHAT and FQNNGV. CDR3 in amino acids: CASSVDPSGDTEAFF. The CDR3 region has the DNA TGTGCCAGCAGCGTGGATCCCTCGGGGGACACTGAAGCTTTCTTT.

The chain is built from TRBV9 and TRBJ1-3; D might be TRBD1 (6 bases). The CDR3 covers 13 residues. Germline V gives CDR1 SGDLS, CDR2 YYNGEE. V lost 4 bases to trimming and J lost 7 bases, with 12 bases between them. CDR3 bases: TGTGCCAGCAGCAAGGACAGTGGCAACACCATATATTTT. Translating it yields CASSKDSGNTIYF.

CDR3 residues: CASSVEPWAGGQNTQYF. The CDR3 bases are TGTGCCAGCAGCGTAGAGCCTTGGGCGGGGGGGCAAAATACGCAGTATTTT. This chain links TRBV9 with TRBJ2-3, with TRBD2 matching 9 bases. In germline, CDR1 is SGDLS, CDR2 YYNGEE. The CDR3 contains 17 residues. Trimming cost V 0 bases and J 7 bases; bases outside gene matches: 12.

This clone was counted only a few times. The chain joins TRBV19 to TRBJ1-6; 7 positions agree with TRBD1. CDR3 length: 16 residues. Per germline, CDR1 LNHDA and CDR2 SQIVND (reference sequence). Trimming removed 5 bases from V and 0 bases from J; junction bases left unmatched: 4. The CDR3 reads CASSSGGSSYNSPLHF. DNA of the CDR3: TGTGCCAGTAGTTCAGGGGGTAGCTCCTATAATTCACCCCTCCACTTT.

The gene calls are TRBV18 and TRBJ1-1; TRBD1 aligns across 7 bases. The CDR3 totals 13 residues. Germline V lookup: CDR1 KGHSH, CDR2 LQKENI. Trimming at V came to 4 bases and at J to 3 bases, leaving 2 bases not matched to a gene. CDR3 residues: CASSQGTDTEAFF. For the CDR3, the DNA is TGTGCCAGCTCACAGGGGACAGACACTGAAGCTTTCTTT.

V and J are TRBV20-1 and TRBJ1-5, with D tentatively TRBD1 (5 bases). Between the trimmed V and J ends, which lost 3 bases and 1 base, there was a span of 19 bases. CDR3 length equals 17 residues. Germline loops: CDR1 DFQATT, CDR2 SNEGSKA (reference sequence). CDR3 sequence reads: CSASKGAPGRSNQPQHF. CDR3 coding DNA: TGCAGTGCTAGTAAAGGGGCCCCGGGTCGGAGCAATCAGCCCCAGCATTTT.

This sequence joins TRBV19 and TRBJ1-2; D possibly corresponds to TRBD1 (5 bases). CDR1 is LNHDA, CDR2 SQIVND, per germline (reference sequence). The CDR3 contains 13 residues. Trimming removed 9 bases at V and 1 base at J, with 12 bases between. This CDR3 reads CASLGPNNYGYTF. The CDR3 DNA is TGTGCCAGCCTGGGGCCTAATAACTATGGCTACACCTTC. The entire variable domain, with the rest obtained from reference TRBV19 and TRBJ1-2, is as follows: DGGITQSPKYLFRKEGQNVTLSCEQNLNHDAMYWYRQDPGQGLRLIYYSQIVNDFQKGDIAEGYSVSREKKESFPLTVTSAQKNPTAFYLCASLGPNNYGYTFGSGTRLTVV.

CDR3 in amino acids: CASSFSRVDGYTF. The CDR3 bases are TGTGCCAGCAGCTTCTCGAGGGTCGATGGCTACACCTTC. The V and J genes are TRBV7-2 and TRBJ1-2; D is undetermined. Germline loops: CDR1 SGHTA, CDR2 FQGNSA. CDR3 length equals 13 residues. The ends were cut back, 3 bases at V and 6 bases at J, with 11 bases in the middle.

The chain couples TRBV19 to TRBJ2-1, with D tentatively TRBD1 (7 bases). Germline loops: CDR1 LNHDA, CDR2 SQIVND (reference sequence). The V end lost 2 bases, the J end lost 7 bases, and 18 bases lay between the germline ends. The length of the CDR3 is 16 residues. The CDR3 is CASSISRTTGQNEQFF. For the CDR3, the DNA is TGTGCCAGTAGTATATCGAGGACTACGGGACAGAATGAGCAGTTCTTC.

A word on this clone: A far more abundant clone sits one base away, making this likely a read error. The same CDR3 also results from other DNA sequences found in this sample. The V gene is TRBV5-1, the J gene TRBJ1-2; tentatively, D is TRBD1 (5 bases). Germline loops: CDR1 SGHRS, CDR2 YFSETQ. The CDR3 totals 11 residues. The CDR3 reads CPSSGGGGDTF. CDR3 in DNA: TGCCCCAGCAGCGGCGGTGGGGGGGACACCTTC. The full variable domain, rest sourced from reference TRBV5-1 and TRBJ1-2, is KAGVTQTPRYLIKTRGQQVTLSCSPISGHRSVSWYQQTPGQGLQFLFEYFSETQRNKGNFPGRFSGRQFSNSRSEMNVSTLELGDSALYLCPSSGGGGDTFGSGTRLTVV.

The V and J genes are TRBV18 and TRBJ1-2; 9 positions agree with TRBD1. V lost 2 bases, J lost 4 bases, and 5 bases stayed unmatched. The CDR3 is 15 residues long. Germline-derived CDR1 and CDR2 are KGHSH and LQKENI. The CDR3 region is CASSPEGQGSYGYTF. The CDR3, as DNA: TGTGCCAGCTCACCAGAAGGACAGGGGAGCTATGGCTACACCTTC.

This clone was counted only a few times. This sequence joins TRBV18 and TRBJ2-1; 9 bases align to TRBD1. The ends lost 0 bases at V and 10 bases at J; junction bases unmatched: 10. CDR1 is KGHSH and CDR2 is LQKENI in the germline V gene. The CDR3 consists of 16 residues. CDR3 coding DNA: TGTGCCAGCTCACCACCCGCGGGACAGGGAAAACGGGAGCAGTTCTTC. Translated: CASSPPAGQGKREQFF.

The chain has TRBV5-1 and TRBJ1-1, with a possible D match to TRBD1 (6 bases). The CDR3 is 15 amino acids. Trimming stripped 4 bases from V and 2 bases from J, with 15 bases between. Looked up from germline, CDR1 is SGHRS and CDR2 is YFSETQ. This CDR3 is CASSLQGGGNTEAFF. CDR3 coding DNA: TGCGCCAGCAGCCTCCAAGGGGGTGGAAACACTGAAGCTTTCTTT.

The chain links TRBV13 to TRBJ1-2; 8 bases line up with TRBD1. Germline loops: CDR1 PRHDT, CDR2 FYEKMQ (reference sequence). The V gene end was trimmed by 3 bases and the J gene end by 7 bases; junction bases not matched to a gene: 13. The CDR3 consists of 16 residues. The CDR3 DNA is TGTGCCAGCAGCTTCGCCGACAGGGGACCCGGGGGTGGCTACACCTTC. It encodes CASSFADRGPGGGYTF.

The chain combines TRBV4-2 with TRBJ2-3, with 7 bases fitting TRBD2. CDR1 and CDR2 (germline): LGHNA, YNFKEQ. The CDR3 loop spans 16 amino acids. The J segment lost 0 bases and the V segment lost 2 bases, leaving 5 bases of the junction unmatched. For the CDR3, the DNA is TGTGCCAGCAGCCAAACCCTCGGGGGGAGCACAGATACGCAGTATTTT. As protein: CASSQTLGGSTDTQYF.

The rearrangement links TRBV9 to TRBJ2-7; 7 bases match TRBD1. V lost 3 bases, J lost 5 bases, and 5 bases stayed unmatched. The CDR3 runs 13 residues. The V gene's germline CDR1 is SGDLS and CDR2 YYNGEE. CDR3 region: CASSDGTDDEQYF. The CDR3, as DNA: TGTGCCAGCAGCGACGGGACAGACGACGAGCAGTACTTC.

This clone was detected only once. The gene calls are TRBV5-1 and TRBJ2-1, with TRBD2 matching 8 bases. CDR3 length equals 15 residues. CDR1 and CDR2 (germline): SGHRS, YFSETQ. The trim removed 0 bases at V and 8 bases at J, leaving 7 bases unmatched. CDR3 coding DNA: TGCGCCAGCAGCTTGGCGGGTAGCGGGGTCGATGAGCAGTTCTTC. Protein product: CASSLAGSGVDEQFF.

The rearrangement joins TRBV14 to TRBJ1-2; unclear D gene. Germline V gene data show CDR1 as SGHDN and CDR2 as FVKESK. The V and J ends lost 2 bases and 8 bases respectively, with 12 bases between them. This CDR3 is built from 13 residues. In DNA form, the CDR3 reads TGTGCCAGCAGCCAAATAAAAGACAACGGCTACACCTTC. Translated, it gives CASSQIKDNGYTF.

The chain recombines TRBV5-1 with TRBJ2-3, with D perhaps TRBD2 (6 bases). Germline lookup yields CDR1 SGHRS and CDR2 YFSETQ. The CDR3 has 13 amino acids. Trimming removed 2 bases at V and 6 bases at J, with 10 bases between. The CDR3 DNA is TGCGCCAGCAGCTTCCGCCGGGGGGATACGCAGTATTTT. Protein product: CASSFRRGDTQYF.

This sequence joins TRBV19 and TRBJ1-1; D remains unclear. Trimming left V 0 bases short and J 1 base short, with 3 bases between. Germline CDR1 and CDR2: LNHDA and SQIVND (reference sequence). The CDR3 runs to 13 residues. DNA of the CDR3: TGTGCCAGTAGTATAGACCGGAACACTGAAGCTTTCTTT. It specifies CASSIDRNTEAFF.

The CDR3 nucleotides read TGTGCCATCAAACAGGAGACAGGGAACTATGGCTACACCTTC. This gives the protein CAIKQETGNYGYTF. The V call is TRBV10-3, the J call TRBJ1-2; 7 nucleotides line up with TRBD1. The ends lost 7 bases at V and 2 bases at J; junction bases unmatched: 7. This CDR3 contains 14 residues. The V gene's germline CDR1 is ENHRY and CDR2 SYGVKD.

J is TRBJ2-5 and V is TRBV15; 9 nucleotides line up with TRBD2. The CDR3 spans 17 residues. The junction had 12 bases not matched to a gene; V was cut back by 3 bases and J by 4 bases. Germline values: CDR1 LNHNV, CDR2 YYDKDF (reference sequence). This CDR3 reads CATSSGRGGLGAETQYF. The CDR3 DNA reads TGTGCCACCAGCAGCGGGCGGGGGGGCCTCGGAGCAGAGACCCAGTACTTC.

The chain couples TRBV19 to TRBJ2-3, with D perhaps matching TRBD2 (6 bases). V gave up 5 bases and J gave up 4 bases, with 13 bases separating them. Germline lookup yields CDR1 LNHDA and CDR2 SQIVND (reference sequence). The CDR3 is 14 residues long. CDR3 amino acids: CASSFSGLSDTQYF. CDR3 nucleotide sequence: TGTGCCAGTAGTTTCTCGGGACTGTCAGATACGCAGTATTTT.

This rearrangement joins TRBV5-6 to TRBJ1-1, with 8 bases fitting TRBD1. This CDR3 spans 12 amino acids. Per germline, CDR1 SGHDT and CDR2 YYEEEE. V gave up 2 bases and J gave up 10 bases; unmatched junction bases: 4. This chain's CDR3 is CASSFDQGAAFF. In DNA, the CDR3 is TGTGCCAGCAGCTTTGATCAGGGGGCAGCTTTCTTT. The variable domain in full, with the rest retrieved from reference TRBV5-6 and TRBJ1-1, is DAGVTQSPTHLIKTRGQQVTLRCSPKSGHDTVSWYQQALGQGPQFIFQYYEEEERQRGNFPDRFSGHQFPNYSSELNVNALLLGDSALYLCASSFDQGAAFFGQGTRLTVV.